A single sample gave rise to the 17 T cell receptor beta chains below, sequenced in a study of beta chain features in type 1 diabetes. Since all of the isolated RNA was reverse transcribed, expressed TCRB transcripts were what got sequenced. Some clones are missing from TCRdb's copy, which holds only in-frame ones; the method was immunoSEQ multiplex PCR. The repertoire has approximately 470,000 clones, 30% of them found once; the top ten carry 0.065%. Specimen: naive CD4+ T cells from blood. The receptors were sampled from a man between 18 and 29 years old in good health.

The chain employs TRBV28 and TRBJ2-5, with D unclear. With 2 bases removed from V and 1 base from J, the gap between germline ends came to 11 bases. The CDR3 length is 15 residues. Germline-derived CDR1 and CDR2 are MDHEN and SYDVKM. CDR3 protein: CASSLLRRTQETQYF. The DNA of the CDR3 is TGTGCCAGCAGTTTACTCAGGAGAACCCAAGAGACCCAGTACTTC.

This clone has more than one count but fewer than ten. In nucleotides, the CDR3 is TGTGCCAGCAGTTCGAAAGGCAATCAGCCCCAGCATTTT. Translating it yields CASSSKGNQPQHF. The chain couples TRBV2 to TRBJ1-5; D gene uncertain. The V end was cut by 5 bases, the J end by 2 bases, with 7 bases between. The CDR3 contains 13 residues. Germline CDR1 is SNHLY and CDR2 is FYNNEI. Full variable domain (rest looked up from reference TRBV2 and TRBJ1-5): EPEVTQTPSHQVTQMGQEVILRCVPISNHLYFYWYRQILGQKVEFLVSFYNNEISEKSEIFDDQFSVERPDGSNFTLKIRSTKLEDSAMYFCASSSKGNQPQHFGDGTRLSIL.

This clone was detected only once. The CDR3 nucleotides read TGTGCCAGCAGCGTAGACGGGAGCGCCTCTTACGAGCAGTACTTC. It encodes CASSVDGSASYEQYF. This rearrangement joins TRBV9 to TRBJ2-7; tentatively, D is TRBD2 (6 bases). Trimming took 0 bases from V and 4 from J, leaving 14 bases between them. CDR1 is SGDLS and CDR2 is YYNGEE in the germline V gene. The CDR3 length is 15 residues.

CDR3: CASSLVGWASSYNEQFF. The CDR3 DNA reads as TGTGCCAGCAGCTTAGTAGGCTGGGCGTCCTCCTACAATGAGCAGTTCTTC. The rearrangement links TRBV7-9 to TRBJ2-1; no definite D call. The CDR3 is 17 amino acids. Looked up from germline, CDR1 is SEHNR and CDR2 is FQNEAQ (reference sequence). V was shortened by 1 base and J by 0 bases, with 13 bases between the two germline ends.

The V and J genes are TRBV18 and TRBJ2-7, with D possibly being TRBD1 (5 bases). The V end lost 0 bases, the J end lost 5 bases, and 14 bases lay between the germline ends. The CDR3 totals 15 residues. CDR1 KGHSH and CDR2 LQKENI come from the germline V gene. In nucleotides, the CDR3 is TGTGCCAGCTCACCACCCTCCTCAGGGTGGCACGAGCAGTACTTC. Translated: CASSPPSSGWHEQYF.

A word on this clone: Other DNA sequences in this specimen translate into the identical CDR3. The CDR3 loop is CASSIGSGANVLTF. The CDR3 DNA sequence: TGTGCCAGTAGTATCGGCTCTGGGGCCAACGTCCTGACTTTC. This chain joins TRBV19 and TRBJ2-6; D is unresolved. The CDR3 spans 14 residues. Trimming pared 3 bases from V and 0 bases from J, leaving 3 bases between. CDR1 LNHDA and CDR2 SQIVND come from the germline V gene (reference sequence). The full variable domain, with the rest looked up from reference TRBV19 and TRBJ2-6, is DGGITQSPKYLFRKEGQNVTLSCEQNLNHDAMYWYRQDPGQGLRLIYYSQIVNDFQKGDIAEGYSVSREKKESFPLTVTSAQKNPTAFYLCASSIGSGANVLTFGAGSRLTVL.

The table lists this clone with a few counts. The chain joins TRBV7-2 to TRBJ2-7; no definite D call. The CDR3 contains 12 residues. The V gene lost 1 base and the J gene lost 3 bases, with 4 bases spanning the gap. Germline CDR1 SGHTA, CDR2 FQGNSA. CDR3 region: CASSLVFYEQYF. The CDR3 DNA sequence: TGTGCCAGCAGCTTAGTTTTCTACGAGCAGTACTTC. The full variable domain, its missing parts supplied by reference TRBV7-2 and TRBJ2-7, is GAGVSQSPSNKVTEKGKDVELRCDPISGHTALYWYRQSLGQGLEFLIYFQGNSAPDKSGLPSDRFSAERTGGSVSTLTIQRTQQEDSAVYLCASSLVFYEQYFGPGTRLTVT.

The CDR3 nucleotides read TGTGCCAGCACCTATGGTAGCTACGAGCAGTACTTC. Amino acid sequence: CASTYGSYEQYF. The rearrangement links TRBV28 to TRBJ2-7; the D is unclear. The length of the CDR3 is 12 residues. Germline values: CDR1 MDHEN, CDR2 SYDVKM. The V gene lost 7 bases and the J gene lost 3 bases, with 10 bases spanning the gap. Full variable domain (remainder filled in from reference TRBV28 and TRBJ2-7): DVKVTQSSRYLVKRTGEKVFLECVQDMDHENMFWYRQDPGLGLRLIYFSYDVKMKEKGDIPEGYSVSREKKERFSLILESASTNQTSMYLCASTYGSYEQYFGPGTRLTVT.

This clone has more than one count but fewer than ten. CDR3 sequence: CASTGRVEETQYF. The CDR3 DNA is TGTGCCAGCACGGGCCGGGTGGAAGAGACCCAGTACTTC. This chain connects TRBV7-2 to TRBJ2-5, with unresolved D. This CDR3 has 13 amino acids. The V gene lost 7 bases and the J gene lost 3 bases, with 12 bases spanning the gap. Per germline, CDR1 SGHTA and CDR2 FQGNSA.

The rearrangement links TRBV7-2 to TRBJ2-2, with D possibly matching TRBD2 (6 bases). The CDR3 is 13 amino acids. V lost 5 bases to trimming and J lost 8 bases, with 12 bases between them. CDR1 and CDR2 (germline): SGHTA, FQGNSA. CDR3 DNA: TGTGCCAGCAGCCCACCGGGGAGGGGGGAGCTGTTTTTT. Its translation: CASSPPGRGELFF.

The V gene is TRBV1, the J gene TRBJ2-5. TRBV1 is termed a pseudogene. The CDR3 runs 12 residues. The CDR3 region is CTSSQVGETQYF. The CDR3 DNA is TGCACCAGCAGCCAAGTGGGAGAGACCCAGTACTTC.

This chain uses TRBV7-2 with TRBJ2-1; D possibly matches TRBD1 or TRBD2 (5 bases each). The CDR3 spans 15 residues. V lost 1 base and J 2 bases, leaving 9 bases between the germline ends. Germline CDR1 is SGHTA and CDR2 is FQGNSA. The CDR3 reads CASSLGGGTYNEQFF. The CDR3 nucleotides read TGTGCCAGCAGCTTAGGTGGGGGTACCTACAATGAGCAGTTCTTC.

The chain combines TRBV29-1 with TRBJ1-1, with unresolved D. CDR1 is SQVTM, CDR2 ANQGSEA, per germline. The CDR3 spans 8 residues. V lost 3 bases, J lost 11 bases, and 4 bases lay in between. CDR3 in amino acids: CSVDSAFF. Here the CDR3 DNA reads TGCAGCGTTGATTCCGCTTTCTTT.

This chain uses TRBV9 with TRBJ2-1; 11 bases match TRBD2. CDR3 length: 16 amino acids. J lost 6 bases, V lost 1 base, and 6 bases had no gene match. CDR1 SGDLS and CDR2 YYNGEE come from the germline V gene. CDR3 residues: CASSVFLAGGSNEQFF. As DNA, the CDR3 is TGTGCCAGCAGCGTATTCCTAGCGGGAGGCTCCAATGAGCAGTTCTTC.

This clone was found a few times. This chain connects TRBV28 to TRBJ2-3; a possible D gene is TRBD2 (5 bases). The CDR3 has 12 residues. V was trimmed by 3 bases and J by 8 bases, leaving 9 bases between them. CDR1 is MDHEN and CDR2 is SYDVKM in the germline V gene. CDR3 nucleotide sequence: TGTGCCAGCAGTTTCTCGAGGGTTACGCAGTATTTT. The encoded protein is CASSFSRVTQYF.

This clone was observed a few times. J is TRBJ2-4 and V is TRBV4-1; D assignment may be TRBD1 or TRBD2 (5 bases each). CDR1 and CDR2 from the germline V gene are MGHRA and YSYEKL. Trimming pared 3 bases from V and 0 bases from J, leaving 9 bases between. The CDR3 extends over 15 amino acids. CDR3 residues: CASSQTGTAKNIQYF. Here the CDR3 DNA reads TGCGCCAGCAGCCAGACCGGGACAGCCAAAAACATTCAGTACTTC.

The chain carries TRBV12-5 and TRBJ2-7; unclear D gene. The germline V gene has CDR1 LGHNT and CDR2 FRNRAP. V was cut by 6 bases and J by 3 bases, with 9 bases left in between. This CDR3 spans 12 amino acids. The CDR3 reads CASGATLYEQYF. CDR3 DNA sequence: TGTGCTAGTGGAGCGACTCTCTACGAGCAGTACTTC.